The 28 T cell receptor beta chains presented below share a single source sample, sequenced in a study of T cell responses to AZD1222 COVID-19 vaccine. Generated by immunoSEQ multiplex PCR, the TCRdb table keeps only in-frame clones and is missing some. The table includes roughly 120,000 clones, 89% detected once. The input for sequencing was peripheral blood, taken on day 0 of AZD1222 vaccination. The receptors here all came from an adult in good health.

The CDR3 is CATSRRSSNQPQHF. The CDR3 nucleotides are TGTGCCACCTCCAGGAGGAGCAGCAATCAGCCCCAGCATTTT. The J gene is TRBJ1-5, the V gene TRBV19, with D unresolved. Between the trimmed V and J ends, which lost 10 bases and 1 base, there was a span of 14 bases. This CDR3 has 14 residues. The germline gives CDR1 LNHDA, CDR2 SQIVND (reference sequence).

The gene calls are TRBV12-3 or TRBV12-4 and TRBJ1-4, with D hard to call. Trimming removed 4 bases from V and 8 bases from J, with 5 bases in between. The CDR3 consists of 11 residues. CDR3 in amino acids: CASSSTEKLFF. The CDR3 nucleotides are TGTGCCAGCAGTTCGACCGAAAAACTGTTTTTT.

The chain links TRBV7-2 to TRBJ2-4; D remains unclear. The CDR3 totals 14 residues. The germline V gene encodes CDR1 SGHTA and CDR2 FQGNSA. V was trimmed by 1 base and J by 6 bases, leaving 10 bases between them. The DNA for the CDR3 is TGTGCCAGCAGCTTAGACGGGTGGGGAAACATTCAGTACTTC. Translating gives CASSLDGWGNIQYF.

The CDR3 reads CASSLSWGGVISYNEQFF. The CDR3 nucleotides read TGTGCCAGCAGCTTATCGTGGGGAGGGGTTATCTCCTACAATGAGCAGTTCTTC. This chain joins TRBV7-8 and TRBJ2-1, with 7 nucleotides matching TRBD2. Germline-derived CDR1 and CDR2 are SGHVS and FQNEAQ. Unmatched junction bases numbered 10, after V lost 2 bases and J lost 0 bases. The CDR3 loop spans 18 amino acids. The complete variable domain, with remaining parts taken from reference TRBV7-8 and TRBJ2-1, reads GAGVSQSPRYKVAKRGQDVALRCDPISGHVSLFWYQQALGQGPEFLTYFQNEAQLDKSGLPSDRFFAERPEGSVSTLKIQRTQQEDSAVYLCASSLSWGGVISYNEQFFGPGTRLTVL.

V and J are TRBV10-1 and TRBJ2-7; possible D gene TRBD2, 5 bases. V lost 6 bases and J 2 bases, leaving 11 bases between the germline ends. CDR1 and CDR2 (germline): WNHNN, SYGVQD (reference sequence). The CDR3 is 13 amino acids. Here the CDR3 DNA reads TGCGCCAGCAGCCCCGGGATTCCCTACGAGCAGTACTTC. Its protein is CASSPGIPYEQYF.

V gene TRBV18 combines with J gene TRBJ1-1; unclear D gene. Trimming took 1 base from V and 8 from J, leaving 11 bases between them. Germline CDR1 is KGHSH and CDR2 is LQKENI. CDR3 length: 13 residues. CDR3 sequence reads: CASSPLSVEEAFF. CDR3 DNA: TGTGCCAGCTCACCACTGTCAGTCGAGGAAGCTTTCTTT.

The chain recombines TRBV4-1 with TRBJ1-1; D remains unclear. The length of the CDR3 is 15 residues. V was trimmed by 0 bases and J by 14 bases, leaving 22 bases between them. Germline assignment: CDR1 MGHRA and CDR2 YSYEKL. CDR3 DNA: TGCGCCAGCAGCCAAGAGCCCAGCGGGTGGAGGCCCCTGTTCTTT. Encoded protein: CASSQEPSGWRPLFF.

This chain links TRBV13 with TRBJ1-2; tentatively, D is TRBD1 (6 bases). Trimming cost V 5 bases and J 3 bases, with 19 bases left between them. Germline V lookup: CDR1 PRHDT, CDR2 FYEKMQ (reference sequence). This CDR3 is built from 16 residues. In DNA, the CDR3 is TGTGCCAGCAGCCTACGCGGCTTGGACAGCCACTATGGCTACACCTTC. Its translation is CASSLRGLDSHYGYTF.

The chain joins TRBV28 to TRBJ2-3; D perhaps matches TRBD2 (5 bases). Germline V gene data show CDR1 as MDHEN and CDR2 as SYDVKM. The length of the CDR3 is 13 residues. Trimming took off 8 bases at V and 2 bases at J, with 11 bases between the two ends. Here the CDR3 DNA reads TGTGCCAGCTCGGGAAGACCCACAGATACGCAGTATTTT. This translates into CASSGRPTDTQYF. Drawing the rest from reference TRBV28 and TRBJ2-3, the complete variable domain is DVKVTQSSRYLVKRTGEKVFLECVQDMDHENMFWYRQDPGLGLRLIYFSYDVKMKEKGDIPEGYSVSREKKERFSLILESASTNQTSMYLCASSGRPTDTQYFGPGTRLTVL.

J is TRBJ2-7 and V is TRBV28; D is perhaps TRBD1 or TRBD2 (5 bases each). The CDR3 covers 16 residues. In germline, CDR1 is MDHEN, CDR2 SYDVKM. V was trimmed by 5 bases and J by 0 bases, leaving 17 bases between them. Here the CDR3 DNA reads TGTGCCAGCAGTCCAATTGGGACGGAGAGCTCCTACGAGCAGTACTTC. Its protein product is CASSPIGTESSYEQYF.

The J gene is TRBJ2-2, the V gene TRBV3-1 (or the pseudogene TRBV3-2), with TRBD1 matching over 7 bases. This CDR3 spans 15 amino acids. Germline CDR1 LGHDT, CDR2 YNNKEL (reference sequence). The junction had 3 bases not matched to a gene; V was cut back by 0 bases and J by 5 bases. Here the CDR3 reads CASSQEGGVTGELFF. The CDR3 nucleotides read TGTGCCAGCAGCCAAGAAGGGGGCGTAACCGGGGAGCTGTTTTTT.

This clone appeared a few times. V gene TRBV5-1 combines with J gene TRBJ1-1; tentative D call: TRBD1 (6 bases). This CDR3 is 16 amino acids long. The V end was cut by 5 bases, the J end by 5 bases, with 22 bases between. CDR1 and CDR2 (germline): SGHRS, YFSETQ. The CDR3 DNA sequence: TGCGCCAGCAGTGAAACGACAAGACAGGTTGGGACTGAAGCTTTCTTT. This codes for CASSETTRQVGTEAFF.

This chain joins TRBV19 and TRBJ1-1; D ambiguous. V shed 7 bases and J shed 1 base, with 16 bases lying between them. The CDR3 has 15 residues. CDR1 and CDR2 from the germline V gene are LNHDA and SQIVND (reference sequence). The CDR3 bases are TGTGCCAGTATCATCGCCAGAGAAGAGAACACTGAAGCTTTCTTT. This translates into CASIIAREENTEAFF. Full variable domain (missing parts from reference TRBV19 and TRBJ1-1): DGGITQSPKYLFRKEGQNVTLSCEQNLNHDAMYWYRQDPGQGLRLIYYSQIVNDFQKGDIAEGYSVSREKKESFPLTVTSAQKNPTAFYLCASIIAREENTEAFFGQGTRLTVV.

The genes are TRBV6-5 and TRBJ2-5, with D tentatively TRBD1 (6 bases). Trimming took off 5 bases at V and 3 bases at J, with 16 bases between the two ends. The germline V gene encodes CDR1 MNHEY and CDR2 SVGAGI. The CDR3 runs to 15 residues. For the CDR3, the DNA is TGTGCCAGCAGTAGAACAACCCGGACAGAAGAGACCCAGTACTTC. This sequence encodes CASSRTTRTEETQYF.

The chain recombines TRBV7-2 with TRBJ2-7, with D possibly TRBD1 on 6 matching bases. With 4 bases removed from V and 2 bases from J, the gap between germline ends came to 24 bases. The germline CDR1 and CDR2 sequences are SGHTA and FQGNSA. The CDR3 loop spans 18 amino acids. This CDR3 reads CASSSPRGSVLSPYEQYF. The CDR3 bases are TGTGCCAGCAGCTCCCCCAGGGGCTCCGTTCTATCCCCCTACGAGCAGTACTTC. Complete variable domain (other parts from reference TRBV7-2 and TRBJ2-7): GAGVSQSPSNKVTEKGKDVELRCDPISGHTALYWYRQSLGQGLEFLIYFQGNSAPDKSGLPSDRFSAERTGGSVSTLTIQRTQQEDSAVYLCASSSPRGSVLSPYEQYFGPGTRLTVT.

The CDR3 DNA sequence: TGTGCCAGCAGCACCCGGGACAACAATGAGCAGTTCTTC. Residues: CASSTRDNNEQFF. V usage is TRBV9 and J usage is TRBJ2-1, with TRBD1 as a possible D gene (6 bases). CDR3 size: 13 residues. With 4 bases removed from V and 5 bases from J, the gap between germline ends came to 10 bases. Germline loops: CDR1 SGDLS, CDR2 YYNGEE.

The chain combines TRBV5-8 with TRBJ1-2; tentatively, D is TRBD1 (5 bases). Germline CDR1 is SGHTS and CDR2 is YDEGEE. The CDR3 runs to 14 residues. Trimming took off 3 bases at V and 1 base at J, with 10 bases between the two ends. The CDR3 coding sequence is TGTGCCAGCAGCTGGGCAGGGAATAACTATGGCTACACCTTC. Its translation is CASSWAGNNYGYTF.

This clone showed up just once. V and J are TRBV12-3 or TRBV12-4 and TRBJ1-1; D call uncertain. The V gene lost 6 bases and the J gene lost 4 bases, with 9 bases spanning the gap. The CDR3 is 12 residues long. The CDR3 coding sequence is TGTGCCAGCAGCCCGTCCAGCACTGAAGCTTTCTTT. Protein product: CASSPSSTEAFF.

The rearrangement joins TRBV7-2 to TRBJ2-2; either TRBD1 or TRBD2 may fit D (7 bases each). This CDR3 is 16 amino acids long. V shed 5 bases and J shed 6 bases, with 19 bases lying between them. Germline CDR1 reads SGHTA; CDR2 reads FQGNSA. For the CDR3, the DNA is TGTGCCAGCAGCCCAAGCCAGGGGGGGCTTTCCGGGGAGCTGTTTTTT. Protein: CASSPSQGGLSGELFF.

This sequence joins TRBV24-1 and TRBJ1-1; 7 bases are a match to TRBD1. This CDR3 is built from 13 residues. Trimming cost V 11 bases and J 0 bases; bases outside gene matches: 5. Germline CDR1 KGHDR, CDR2 SFDVKD. This chain's CDR3 is CAISDRMNTEAFF. DNA for the CDR3: TGTGCCATTTCGGACAGGATGAACACTGAAGCTTTCTTT.

As for this clone: One end of the junction fails to match germline, which may point to a read error. The chain is built from TRBV7-2 and TRBJ1-2, with D unresolved. Per germline, CDR1 SGHTA and CDR2 FQGNSA. The CDR3 sequence is 9 residues long. CDR3 in DNA: TGTGCCAGCAGCTGGGGTCGCTTCTTC. As protein: CASSWGRFF.

The chain employs TRBV7-6 and TRBJ2-1; no firm D call. CDR1 and CDR2 from the germline V gene are SGHVS and FNYEAQ. The CDR3 has 14 residues. With 5 bases removed from V and 7 bases from J, the gap between germline ends came to 15 bases. CDR3 sequence: CASSPLDVTNEQFF. The CDR3 nucleotides read TGTGCCAGCAGCCCCCTCGACGTTACGAATGAGCAGTTCTTC.

This chain uses TRBV28 with TRBJ2-2; D might be TRBD1 or TRBD2, each matching 5 bases. Germline V gene data show CDR1 as MDHEN and CDR2 as SYDVKM. This CDR3 region has 15 residues. V was pared by 3 bases and J by 3 bases, with 11 bases between. The chain's CDR3 is CASSFRRGDTGELFF. CDR3 DNA: TGTGCCAGCAGTTTCCGGAGAGGGGACACCGGGGAGCTGTTTTTT.

V usage is TRBV18 and J usage is TRBJ1-1; D call uncertain. With 1 base removed from V and 0 bases from J, the gap between germline ends came to 6 bases. Germline CDR1 and CDR2: KGHSH and LQKENI. The CDR3 sequence is 14 residues long. The CDR3: CASSPLGLNTEAFF. The CDR3, as DNA: TGTGCCAGCTCACCACTCGGATTGAACACTGAAGCTTTCTTT. Looking up the rest from reference TRBV18 and TRBJ1-1 gives the full variable domain: NAGVMQNPRHLVRRRGQEARLRCSPMKGHSHVYWYRQLPEEGLKFMVYLQKENIIDESGMPKERFSAEFPKEGPSILRIQQVVRGDSAAYFCASSPLGLNTEAFFGQGTRLTVV.

The chain combines TRBV18 with TRBJ1-1, with D perhaps TRBD1 (5 bases). The germline gives CDR1 KGHSH, CDR2 LQKENI. The CDR3 spans 14 residues. V lost 0 bases, J lost 6 bases, and 11 bases lay in between. CDR3 amino acids: CASSPPWQGSEAFF. The CDR3 bases are TGTGCCAGCTCACCACCGTGGCAGGGATCTGAAGCTTTCTTT.

The rearrangement links TRBV10-2 to TRBJ1-2; TRBD1 aligns across 10 bases. CDR1 is WSHSY, CDR2 SAAADI, per germline. The ends lost 7 bases at V and 4 bases at J; junction bases unmatched: 9. The CDR3 covers 15 residues. The CDR3: CASTETGGLGYGYTF. The CDR3 nucleotides are TGCGCCAGCACAGAGACAGGGGGCCTCGGCTATGGCTACACCTTC.

A remark on this clone: Other DNA sequences from this sample encode an identical CDR3 as well. The chain combines TRBV28 with TRBJ1-2; D uncertain. Germline values: CDR1 MDHEN, CDR2 SYDVKM. The CDR3 contains 13 residues. The germline V and J ends were trimmed by 3 bases and 0 bases, with 5 bases remaining between them. CDR3 DNA sequence: TGTGCCAGCAGTTTGACGGCTAACTATGGCTACACCTTC. It yields the protein CASSLTANYGYTF.

Here the CDR3 DNA reads TGTGCCAGTAGTCTCAAATCGGACAGGAGGGTGAACACTGAAGCTTTCTTT. This encodes CASSLKSDRRVNTEAFF. The rearrangement uses TRBV19 and TRBJ1-1; 7 nucleotides align to TRBD1. CDR1 is LNHDA, CDR2 SQIVND, per germline (reference sequence). V was clipped by 5 bases and J by 0 bases; unmatched bases: 12. There are 17 residues in the CDR3.